The 25 T cell receptor beta chains below come from one sample, sequenced in a study of HIV-infected patients and healthy controls. TCRdb fed the 5' RACE reads into MiXCR, producing one record per CDR3 protein. The top ten clones hold approximately 35% of a sample with about 18,000 distinct CDR3 sequences, approximately 19% of them seen once. The sample comprised CD8+ T cells from blood. These receptors came from a human donor in good health.

This clonotype was counted only a few times. The chain carries TRBV19 and TRBJ2-1; the D is unclear. V lost 5 bases and J 4 bases, leaving 15 bases between the germline ends. Germline V gene lookup returns CDR1 LNHDA and CDR2 SQIVND (reference sequence). The CDR3 consists of 15 residues. CDR3 bases: TGTGCCAGTAGTTCAGTCCCTACCACTTACAATGAGCAGTTCTTC. Protein product: CASSSVPTTYNEQFF.

This clonotype was counted many times. The CDR3 region has the DNA TGTGCCAGCAGCCTACTAGGGGGCAATCAGCCCCAGCATTTT. Translated, it gives CASSLLGGNQPQHF. The rearrangement links TRBV6-6 to TRBJ1-5; a weak D match, TRBD1 (5 bases). The CDR3 totals 14 residues. From germline, CDR1 is MNHNY and CDR2 SVGAGI (reference sequence). Trimming left V 6 bases short and J 2 bases short, with 11 bases between.

This chain uses TRBV4-3 with TRBJ1-3; D uncertain. V lost 0 bases and J 0 bases, leaving 12 bases between the germline ends. The CDR3 extends over 17 amino acids. Germline CDR1 reads LGHNA; CDR2 reads YSLEER. The CDR3 reads CASSQDRQLDSGNTIYF. CDR3 nucleotides: TGCGCCAGCAGCCAAGATCGACAACTAGACTCTGGAAACACCATATATTTT.

This chain joins TRBV19 and TRBJ2-1, with D possibly TRBD2 on 6 matching bases. The CDR3 totals 15 residues. CDR1 is LNHDA and CDR2 is SQIVND in the germline V gene (reference sequence). V was cut by 3 bases and J by 1 base, with 10 bases left in between. The DNA of the CDR3 is TGTGCCAGTAGTATCTCGGCGGGATCCTACAATGAGCAGTTCTTC. Translating it yields CASSISAGSYNEQFF.

This chain uses TRBV7-9 with TRBJ1-2; possible D gene TRBD1, 5 bases. Trimming pared 5 bases from V and 7 bases from J, leaving 17 bases between. The CDR3 loop spans 14 amino acids. Germline V gene data show CDR1 as SEHNR and CDR2 as FQNEAQ (reference sequence). The CDR3 loop is CASSPQITGSGYTF. The CDR3 region has the DNA TGTGCCAGCAGCCCACAAATCACAGGATCTGGCTACACCTTC. The full variable domain, with the rest looked up from reference TRBV7-9 and TRBJ1-2, is DTGVSQNPRHKITKRGQNVTFRCDPISEHNRLYWYRQTLGQGPEFLTYFQNEAQLEKSRLLSDRFSAERPKGSFSTLEIQRTEQGDSAMYLCASSPQITGSGYTFGSGTRLTVV.

The V and J genes are TRBV19 and TRBJ2-1; a weak D match, TRBD1 (5 bases). The CDR3 runs to 14 residues. Trimming left V 3 bases short and J 8 bases short, with 14 bases between. Germline V gives CDR1 LNHDA, CDR2 SQIVND (reference sequence). DNA of the CDR3: TGTGCCAGTAGTATGATCCAGGGTACGGATGAGCAGTTCTTC. Protein product: CASSMIQGTDEQFF.

The rearrangement links TRBV28 to TRBJ2-1; 7 bases fit TRBD2. Germline assignment: CDR1 MDHEN and CDR2 SYDVKM. This CDR3 is built from 11 residues. CDR3 nucleotides: TGTGCGCACGGGGGGTACAATGAGCAGTTCTTC. Translated: CAHGGYNEQFF. Full variable domain (outside the CDR3, taken from reference TRBV28 and TRBJ2-1): DVKVTQSSRYLVKRTGEKVFLECVQDMDHENMFWYRQDPGLGLRLIYFSYDVKMKEKGDIPEGYSVSREKKERFSLILESASTNQTSMYLCAHGGYNEQFFGPGTRLTVL.

This clonotype has a handful of counts. J is TRBJ2-7 and V is TRBV3-1; 8 bases align to TRBD2. Trimming cost V 0 bases and J 2 bases; bases outside gene matches: 6. The CDR3 covers 16 residues. Per the germline V gene, CDR1 is LGHDT and CDR2 is YNNKEL (reference sequence). CDR3 sequence (DNA): TGTGCCAGCAGCCAAGATTACGGACTAGCCACCTACGAGCAGTACTTC. Its protein is CASSQDYGLATYEQYF.

The chain links TRBV25-1 to TRBJ1-3, with 8 bases identical to TRBD1. In germline, CDR1 is MGHDK, CDR2 SYGVNS. V shed 3 bases and J 6 bases; nucleotides not matched to a gene: 4. The CDR3 loop spans 14 amino acids. The CDR3 DNA reads TGTGCCAGCAGTGACACAGGGGGGACAAACACCATATATTTT. Protein sequence: CASSDTGGTNTIYF.

The gene calls are TRBV5-1 and TRBJ1-1; TRBD1 is a possible D gene (6 bases). V lost 7 bases to trimming and J lost 4 bases, with 17 bases between them. CDR3 length equals 14 residues. Per germline, CDR1 SGHRS and CDR2 YFSETQ. CDR3 bases: TGCGCCAGCGGCCCGTGGACAGAGGGCACTGAAGCTTTCTTT. It is translated as CASGPWTEGTEAFF.

The table lists this clonotype with many counts. The rearrangement uses TRBV12-3 or TRBV12-4 and TRBJ1-2, with 8 bases fitting TRBD1. CDR3 length: 14 amino acids. Trimming took 6 bases from V and 7 from J; bases not matched to a gene: 10. In DNA form, the CDR3 reads TGTGCCAGCAGCTCAAACAGGGGGTTAGGTGGCTACACCTTC. This sequence encodes CASSSNRGLGGYTF.

The V and J genes are TRBV2 and TRBJ2-1; D remains ambiguous. This CDR3 spans 13 amino acids. CDR1 is SNHLY and CDR2 is FYNNEI in the germline V gene. V was trimmed by 6 bases and J by 5 bases, leaving 11 bases between them. The CDR3 sequence: CASRISGDNEQFF. CDR3 in DNA: TGTGCCAGCAGAATATCCGGCGACAATGAGCAGTTCTTC.

This clonotype appeared many times. The chain couples TRBV11-2 to TRBJ2-1; D possibly corresponds to TRBD2 (7 bases). The V end was cut by 5 bases, the J end by 5 bases, with 22 bases between. Looked up from germline, CDR1 is SGHAT and CDR2 is FQNNGV. CDR3 length: 17 amino acids. CDR3 in DNA: TGTGCCAGCAGCCTCCCCCCCTTTGGGGGGGCCAACAATGAGCAGTTCTTC. Encoded protein: CASSLPPFGGANNEQFF. Together with reference TRBV11-2 and TRBJ2-1, the CDR3 gives the full variable domain: EAGVAQSPRYKIIEKRQSVAFWCNPISGHATLYWYQQILGQGPKLLIQFQNNGVVDDSQLPKDRFSAERLKGVDSTLKIQPAKLEDSAVYLCASSLPPFGGANNEQFFGPGTRLTVL.

This clonotype was counted once. The rearrangement joins TRBV7-2 to TRBJ2-3; TRBD1 matches 7 bases. CDR3 length: 14 amino acids. In germline, CDR1 is SGHTA, CDR2 FQGNSA. The J segment lost 5 bases and the V segment lost 3 bases, leaving 5 bases of the junction unmatched. The CDR3 DNA sequence: TGTGCCAGCAGCTTTACAGGGGCGGGAGATACGCAGTATTTT. It codes for CASSFTGAGDTQYF.

Many counts were recorded for this clonotype. At one boundary the junction diverges from the germline segment, which might be a read error. V usage is TRBV7-7 and J usage is TRBJ2-3; 10 nucleotides agree with TRBD2. The CDR3 sequence is 17 residues long. Germline CDR1 and CDR2: SSHAT and FNYEAQ (reference sequence). CDR3 sequence: CASSLAGQRGGPDTQYF. In nucleotides, the CDR3 is TGTGCTAGCAGCTTAGCGGGGCAGCGGGGGGGCCCTGATACGCAGTATTTT. Complete variable domain (other parts from reference TRBV7-7 and TRBJ2-3): GAGVSQSPRYKVTKRGQDVTLRCDPISSHATLYWYQQALGQGPEFLTYFNYEAQPDKSGLPSDRFSAERPEGSISTLTIQRTEQRDSAMYRCASSLAGQRGGPDTQYFGPGTRLTVL.

The rearrangement links TRBV20-1 to TRBJ2-3; TRBD2 matches at 12 bases. This CDR3 is built from 17 residues. V lost 4 bases, J lost 5 bases, and 13 bases stayed unmatched. CDR1 is DFQATT and CDR2 is SNEGSKA in the germline V gene (reference sequence). The CDR3 reads CSAKSTLAGGPGDTQYF. In nucleotides, the CDR3 is TGCAGTGCTAAATCAACCCTAGCGGGAGGGCCAGGAGATACGCAGTATTTT.

The chain uses TRBV9 and TRBJ2-1; 7 positions agree with TRBD1. Trimming cost V 4 bases and J 10 bases; bases outside gene matches: 5. This CDR3 region has 12 residues. Germline V gives CDR1 SGDLS, CDR2 YYNGEE. The chain's CDR3 is CASSLGGIEQFF. The CDR3 coding sequence is TGTGCCAGCAGCCTAGGGGGCATAGAGCAGTTCTTC.

This clonotype was seen a few times. V is TRBV5-6 and J is TRBJ2-7; perhaps TRBD2 as D (5 bases). The CDR3 loop spans 14 amino acids. V lost 2 bases and J 3 bases, leaving 12 bases between the germline ends. Per the germline V gene, CDR1 is SGHDT and CDR2 is YYEEEE. The CDR3 DNA reads as TGTGCCAGCAGCTTCTCCGCCGGGGACTACGAGCAGTACTTC. The encoded protein is CASSFSAGDYEQYF.

At least ten counts were recorded for this clonotype. In DNA form, the CDR3 reads TGTGCCAGCAGCTTAGATGGCAGAAACTCTGGAAACACCATATATTTT. Translated: CASSLDGRNSGNTIYF. The V gene is TRBV11-2, the J gene TRBJ1-3; D remains unclear. Trimming removed 0 bases at V and 0 bases at J, with 9 bases between. The CDR3 loop spans 16 amino acids. The germline V gene has CDR1 SGHAT and CDR2 FQNNGV.

This clonotype was recorded at least ten times. The CDR3 spells CASSFRQPQHF. CDR3 nucleotides: TGTGCCAGCAGCTTCAGGCAGCCCCAGCATTTT. The chain couples TRBV5-6 to TRBJ1-5; D is unclear. Trimming took 2 bases from V and 7 from J, leaving 4 bases between them. The V gene's germline CDR1 is SGHDT and CDR2 YYEEEE. This CDR3 contains 11 residues.

This clonotype was found many times. The chain carries TRBV7-3 and TRBJ2-5; weak D call: TRBD2 (5 bases). The V end lost 5 bases, the J end lost 3 bases, and 13 bases lay between the germline ends. CDR1 and CDR2 from the germline V gene are SGHTA and FQGTGA. The CDR3 runs to 14 residues. CDR3 sequence (DNA): TGTGCCAGCAGCGAGGAGCGGCAAAAAGAGACCCAGTACTTC. This sequence encodes CASSEERQKETQYF.

The chain joins TRBV4-2 to TRBJ2-1; maybe TRBD2 (6 bases). CDR1 is LGHNA, CDR2 YNFKEQ, per germline. The CDR3 totals 16 residues. V dropped 1 base and J dropped 6 bases, with 16 bases sitting between them. Written as DNA, the CDR3 is TGTGCCAGCAGCCAAGCTACACTAGCATTACCCAATGAGCAGTTCTTC. Protein sequence: CASSQATLALPNEQFF.

The rearrangement uses TRBV27 and TRBJ2-6; perhaps D is TRBD1 or TRBD2 (5 bases each). Germline V lookup: CDR1 MNHEY, CDR2 SMNVEV (reference sequence). The CDR3 length is 18 residues. Trimming pared 1 base from V and 0 bases from J, leaving 13 bases between. CDR3: CASSLFGGIVSGANVLTF. DNA of the CDR3: TGTGCCAGCAGTTTATTTGGGGGTATCGTCTCTGGGGCCAACGTCCTGACTTTC.

This clonotype has a count of ten or more. The chain carries TRBV29-1 and TRBJ1-1, with 8 bases lining up with TRBD1. Germline V CDR1 and CDR2: SQVTM, ANQGSEA. Trimming took 4 bases from V and 4 from J; bases not matched to a gene: 5. There are 13 residues in the CDR3. The CDR3, as DNA: TGCAGCGTTGGACAGGGGTCGACCACTGAAGCTTTCTTT. Its protein is CSVGQGSTTEAFF.

This clonotype was counted between two and nine times. The V and J genes are TRBV6-1 and TRBJ1-5; D gene uncertain. Germline V gene sequence: CDR1 MNHNS, CDR2 SASEGT. The CDR3 contains 12 residues. Trimming took 7 bases from V and 3 from J, leaving 7 bases between them. CDR3 DNA: TGTGCCAGCAAGGTTTTCAATCAGCCCCAGCATTTT. Residues: CASKVFNQPQHF.